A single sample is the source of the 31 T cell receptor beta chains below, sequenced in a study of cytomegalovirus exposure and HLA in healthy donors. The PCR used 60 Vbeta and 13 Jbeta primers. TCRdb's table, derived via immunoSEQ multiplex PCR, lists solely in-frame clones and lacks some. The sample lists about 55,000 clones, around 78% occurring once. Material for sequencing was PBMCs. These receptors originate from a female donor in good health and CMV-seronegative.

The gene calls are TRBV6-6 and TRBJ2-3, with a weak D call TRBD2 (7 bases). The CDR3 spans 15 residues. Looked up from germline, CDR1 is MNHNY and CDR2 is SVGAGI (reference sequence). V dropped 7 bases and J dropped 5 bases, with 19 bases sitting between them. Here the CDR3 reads CASTRGGYGVDTQYF. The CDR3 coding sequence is TGTGCCAGCACCAGGGGAGGGTATGGTGTAGATACGCAGTATTTT.

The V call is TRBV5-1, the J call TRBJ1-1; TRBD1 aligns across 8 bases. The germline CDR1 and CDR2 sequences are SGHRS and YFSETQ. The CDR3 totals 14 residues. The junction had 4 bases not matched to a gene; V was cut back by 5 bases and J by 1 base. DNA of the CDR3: TGCGCCAGCAGTCAACAGGGGGGGAACACTGAAGCTTTCTTT. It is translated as CASSQQGGNTEAFF.

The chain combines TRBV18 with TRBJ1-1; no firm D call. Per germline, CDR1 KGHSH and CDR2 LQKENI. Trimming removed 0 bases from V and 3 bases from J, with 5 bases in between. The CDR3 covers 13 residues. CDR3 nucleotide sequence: TGTGCCAGCTCACCACCAATAGACACTGAAGCTTTCTTT. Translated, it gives CASSPPIDTEAFF.

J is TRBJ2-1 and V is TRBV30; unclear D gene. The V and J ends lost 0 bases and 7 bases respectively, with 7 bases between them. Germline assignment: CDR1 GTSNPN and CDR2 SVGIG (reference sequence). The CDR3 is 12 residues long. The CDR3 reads CAWSVTVNEQFF. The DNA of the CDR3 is TGTGCCTGGAGTGTAACGGTAAATGAGCAGTTCTTC.

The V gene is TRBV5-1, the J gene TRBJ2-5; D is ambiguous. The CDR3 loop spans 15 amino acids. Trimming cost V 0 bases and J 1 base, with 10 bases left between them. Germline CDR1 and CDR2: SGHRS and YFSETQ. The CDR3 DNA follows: TGCGCCAGCAGCTTGGAACTGGCGGCCCAAGAGACCCAGTACTTC. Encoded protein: CASSLELAAQETQYF. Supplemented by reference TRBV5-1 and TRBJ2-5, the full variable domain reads KAGVTQTPRYLIKTRGQQVTLSCSPISGHRSVSWYQQTPGQGLQFLFEYFSETQRNKGNFPGRFSGRQFSNSRSEMNVSTLELGDSALYLCASSLELAAQETQYFGPGTRLLVL.

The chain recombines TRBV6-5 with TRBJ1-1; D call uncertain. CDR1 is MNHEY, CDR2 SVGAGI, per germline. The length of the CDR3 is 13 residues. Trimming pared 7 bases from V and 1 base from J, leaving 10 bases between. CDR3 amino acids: CASKVTGNTEAFF. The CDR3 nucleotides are TGTGCCAGCAAAGTGACGGGGAACACTGAAGCTTTCTTT.

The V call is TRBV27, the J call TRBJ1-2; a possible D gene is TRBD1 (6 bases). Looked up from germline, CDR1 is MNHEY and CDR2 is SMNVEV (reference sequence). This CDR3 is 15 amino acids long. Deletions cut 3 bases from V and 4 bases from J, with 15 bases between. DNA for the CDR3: TGTGCCAGCAGTTTTGGACAGCGCGACGGCTATGGCTACACCTTC. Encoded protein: CASSFGQRDGYGYTF.

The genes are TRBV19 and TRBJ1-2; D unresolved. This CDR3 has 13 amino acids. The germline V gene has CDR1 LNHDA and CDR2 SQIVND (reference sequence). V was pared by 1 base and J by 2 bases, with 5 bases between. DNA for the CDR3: TGTGCCAGTAGTATAGTCCCGAACTATGGCTACACCTTC. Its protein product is CASSIVPNYGYTF.

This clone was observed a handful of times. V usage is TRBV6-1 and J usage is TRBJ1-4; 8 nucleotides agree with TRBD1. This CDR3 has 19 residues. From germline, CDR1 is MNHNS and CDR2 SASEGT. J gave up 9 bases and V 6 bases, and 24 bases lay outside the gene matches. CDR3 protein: CASREIQGARVSDRKKLFF. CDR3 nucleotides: TGTGCCAGCAGGGAAATTCAGGGGGCCAGGGTCTCGGATCGTAAAAAACTGTTTTTT.

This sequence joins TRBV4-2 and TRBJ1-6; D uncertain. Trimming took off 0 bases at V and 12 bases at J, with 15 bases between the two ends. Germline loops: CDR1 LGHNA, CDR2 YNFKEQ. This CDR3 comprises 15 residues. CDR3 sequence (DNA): TGTGCCAGCAGCCAAGAATTAAGCTCGTCAGGACCCCTCCACTTT. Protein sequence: CASSQELSSSGPLHF.

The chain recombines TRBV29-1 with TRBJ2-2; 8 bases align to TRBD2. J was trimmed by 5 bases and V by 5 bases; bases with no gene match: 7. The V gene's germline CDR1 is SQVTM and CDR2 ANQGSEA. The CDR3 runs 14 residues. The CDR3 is CSVSAGRGTGELFF. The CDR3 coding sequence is TGCAGCGTTTCTGCCGGGAGGGGTACCGGGGAGCTGTTTTTT.

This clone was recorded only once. The DNA of the CDR3 is TGCGCCAGCAGCTTGGATTCTATCTCTGGGGCCAACGTCCTGACTTTC. Amino acid sequence: CASSLDSISGANVLTF. J is TRBJ2-6 and V is TRBV5-1; D remains unclear. The CDR3 is made up of 16 amino acids. V was cut by 0 bases and J by 0 bases, with 7 bases left in between. Germline CDR1 SGHRS, CDR2 YFSETQ.

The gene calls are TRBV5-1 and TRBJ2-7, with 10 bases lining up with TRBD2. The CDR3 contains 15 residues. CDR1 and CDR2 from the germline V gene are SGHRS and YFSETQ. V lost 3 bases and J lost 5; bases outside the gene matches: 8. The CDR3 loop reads CASSWRTSGPNEQYF. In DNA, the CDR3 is TGCGCCAGCAGCTGGAGGACTAGCGGACCCAACGAGCAGTACTTC.

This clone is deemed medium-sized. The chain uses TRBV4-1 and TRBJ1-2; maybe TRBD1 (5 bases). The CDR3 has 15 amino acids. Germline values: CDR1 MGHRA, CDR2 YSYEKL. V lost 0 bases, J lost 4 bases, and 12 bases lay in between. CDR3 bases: TGCGCCAGCAGCCAAGATTGGGGGGAAAGCTATGGCTACACCTTC. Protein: CASSQDWGESYGYTF.

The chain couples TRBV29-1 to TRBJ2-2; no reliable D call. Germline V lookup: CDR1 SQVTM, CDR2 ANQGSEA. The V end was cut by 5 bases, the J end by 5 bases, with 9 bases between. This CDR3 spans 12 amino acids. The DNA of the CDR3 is TGCAGCGTTACCAGGTGGACCGGGGAGCTGTTTTTT. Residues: CSVTRWTGELFF.

CDR3 coding DNA: TGCGCCAGCAGCTTGGTTTCAGGAATGAACACTGAAGCTTTCTTT. Translation gives CASSLVSGMNTEAFF. The chain has TRBV5-1 and TRBJ1-1; D gene ambiguous. The CDR3 is 15 residues long. Looked up from germline, CDR1 is SGHRS and CDR2 is YFSETQ. Between the trimmed V and J ends, which lost 0 bases and 0 bases, there was a span of 9 bases.

The CDR3 DNA sequence: TGTGCCAGCAGCTTCTACGGTCTTAGCTCTGGAAACACCATATATTTT. This codes for CASSFYGLSSGNTIYF. The chain recombines TRBV7-2 with TRBJ1-3, with D uncertain. Germline-derived CDR1 and CDR2 are SGHTA and FQGNSA. The length of the CDR3 is 16 residues. Trimming pared 3 bases from V and 0 bases from J, leaving 12 bases between.

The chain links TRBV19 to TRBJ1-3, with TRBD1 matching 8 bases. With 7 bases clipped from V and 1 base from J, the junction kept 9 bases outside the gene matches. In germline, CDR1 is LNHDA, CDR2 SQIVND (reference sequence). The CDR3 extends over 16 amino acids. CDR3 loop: CASTTTGDRSGNTIYF. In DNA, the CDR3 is TGTGCCAGTACTACGACAGGGGATCGTTCTGGAAACACCATATATTTT.

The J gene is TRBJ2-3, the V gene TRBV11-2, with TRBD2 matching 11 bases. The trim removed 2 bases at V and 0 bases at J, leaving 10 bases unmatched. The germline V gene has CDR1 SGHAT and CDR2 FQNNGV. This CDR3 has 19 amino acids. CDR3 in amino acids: CASSLSSGGAGLSTDTQYF. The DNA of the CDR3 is TGTGCCAGCAGCTTAAGTAGCGGGGGGGCCGGTTTGAGCACAGATACGCAGTATTTT.

The CDR3 loop is CAWRRGGARYTGEQFF. DNA for the CDR3: TGTGCCTGGAGGAGAGGGGGGGCTAGGTACACCGGTGAGCAGTTCTTC. This sequence joins TRBV30 and TRBJ2-1; tentative D call: TRBD2 (7 bases). The V gene's germline CDR1 is GTSNPN and CDR2 SVGIG (reference sequence). This CDR3 has 16 amino acids. The V end lost 3 bases, the J end lost 9 bases, and 24 bases lay between the germline ends. Filled out from reference TRBV30 and TRBJ2-1, the complete variable domain reads SQTIHQWPATLVQPVGSPLSLECTVEGTSNPNLYWYRQAAGRGLQLLFYSVGIGQISSEVPQNLSASRPQDRQFILSSKKLLLSDSGFYLCAWRRGGARYTGEQFFGPGTRLTVL.

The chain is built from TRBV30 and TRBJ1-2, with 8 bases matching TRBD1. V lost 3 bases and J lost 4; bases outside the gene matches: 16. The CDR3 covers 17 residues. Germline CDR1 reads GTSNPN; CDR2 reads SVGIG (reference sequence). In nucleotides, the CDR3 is TGTGCCTGGAGCGCTGGGACAGGAGGTTGGTTGAGCTATGGCTACACCTTC. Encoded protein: CAWSAGTGGWLSYGYTF.

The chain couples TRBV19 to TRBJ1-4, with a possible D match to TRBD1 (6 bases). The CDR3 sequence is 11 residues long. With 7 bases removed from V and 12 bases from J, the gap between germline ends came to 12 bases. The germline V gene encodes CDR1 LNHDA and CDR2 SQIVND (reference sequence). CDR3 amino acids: CASIRGGELFF. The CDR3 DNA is TGTGCCAGTATTCGAGGGGGGGAACTGTTTTTT. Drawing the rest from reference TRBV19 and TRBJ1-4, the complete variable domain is DGGITQSPKYLFRKEGQNVTLSCEQNLNHDAMYWYRQDPGQGLRLIYYSQIVNDFQKGDIAEGYSVSREKKESFPLTVTSAQKNPTAFYLCASIRGGELFFGSGTQLSVL.

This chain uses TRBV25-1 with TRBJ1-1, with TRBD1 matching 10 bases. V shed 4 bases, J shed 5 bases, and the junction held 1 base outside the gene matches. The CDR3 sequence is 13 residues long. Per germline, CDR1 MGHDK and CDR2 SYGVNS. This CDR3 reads CASSGQGATEAFF. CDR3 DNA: TGTGCCAGCAGTGGACAGGGGGCAACTGAAGCTTTCTTT.

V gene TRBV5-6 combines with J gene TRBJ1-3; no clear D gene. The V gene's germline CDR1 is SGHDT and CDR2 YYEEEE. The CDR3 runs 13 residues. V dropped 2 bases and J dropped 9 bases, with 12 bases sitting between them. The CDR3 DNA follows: TGTGCCAGCAGCTTTGACCCCCGGGGCACCATATATTTT. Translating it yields CASSFDPRGTIYF.

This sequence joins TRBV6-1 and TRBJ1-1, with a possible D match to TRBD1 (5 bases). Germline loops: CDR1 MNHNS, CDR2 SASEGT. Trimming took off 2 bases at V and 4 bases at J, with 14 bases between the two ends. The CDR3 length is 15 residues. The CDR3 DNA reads TGTGCCAGCAGTGAATACGGGGTCGGGGGCACTGAAGCTTTCTTT. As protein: CASSEYGVGGTEAFF.

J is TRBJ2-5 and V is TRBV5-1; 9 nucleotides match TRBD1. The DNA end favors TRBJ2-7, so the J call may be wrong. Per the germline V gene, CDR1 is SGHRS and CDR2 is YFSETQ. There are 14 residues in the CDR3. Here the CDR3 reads CASSSTGGRYEQYF. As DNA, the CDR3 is TGCGCCAGCAGCTCTACAGGGGGCAGATACGAGCAGTACTTC.

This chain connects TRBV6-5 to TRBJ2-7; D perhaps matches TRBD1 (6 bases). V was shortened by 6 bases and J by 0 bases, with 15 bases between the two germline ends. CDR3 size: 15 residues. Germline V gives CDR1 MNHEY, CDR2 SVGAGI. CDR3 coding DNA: TGTGCCAGCAGGCTTTACAGGGTTAGCTCCTACGAGCAGTACTTC. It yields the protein CASRLYRVSSYEQYF.

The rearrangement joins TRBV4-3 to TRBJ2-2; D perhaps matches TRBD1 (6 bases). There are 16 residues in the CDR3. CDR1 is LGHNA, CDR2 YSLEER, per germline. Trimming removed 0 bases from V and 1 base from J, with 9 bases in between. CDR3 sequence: CASSQDGTLNTGELFF. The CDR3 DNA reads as TGCGCCAGCAGCCAAGACGGGACACTGAACACCGGGGAGCTGTTTTTT.

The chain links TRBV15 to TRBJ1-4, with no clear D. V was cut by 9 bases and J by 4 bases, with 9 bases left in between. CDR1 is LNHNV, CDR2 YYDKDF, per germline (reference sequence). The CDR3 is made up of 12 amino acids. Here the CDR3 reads CATSGSNEKLFF. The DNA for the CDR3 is TGTGCCACATCAGGAAGTAATGAAAAACTGTTTTTT. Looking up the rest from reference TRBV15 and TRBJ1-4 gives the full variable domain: DAMVIQNPRYQVTQFGKPVTLSCSQTLNHNVMYWYQQKSSQAPKLLFHYYDKDFNNEADTPDNFQSRRPNTSFCFLDIRSPGLGDTAMYLCATSGSNEKLFFGSGTQLSVL.

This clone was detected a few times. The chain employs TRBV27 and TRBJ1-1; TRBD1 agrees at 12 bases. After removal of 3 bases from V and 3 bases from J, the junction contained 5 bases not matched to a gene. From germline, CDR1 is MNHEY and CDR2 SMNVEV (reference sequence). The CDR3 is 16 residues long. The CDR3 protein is CASSLGQGASDTEAFF. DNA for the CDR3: TGTGCCAGCAGTTTGGGACAGGGGGCTAGTGACACTGAAGCTTTCTTT.

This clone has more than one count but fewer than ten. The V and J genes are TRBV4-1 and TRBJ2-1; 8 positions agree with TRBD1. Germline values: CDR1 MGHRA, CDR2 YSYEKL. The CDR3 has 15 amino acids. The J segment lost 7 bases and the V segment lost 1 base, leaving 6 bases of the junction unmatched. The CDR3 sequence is CASSQGTGTENEQFF. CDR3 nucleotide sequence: TGCGCCAGCAGCCAAGGGACAGGGACGGAAAATGAGCAGTTCTTC.